Listed below are T cell receptor beta chains from one sample, sequenced in a study of breast tumors, draining lymph nodes, adjacent tissues. TCRdb processed the multiplex PCR reads anew with MiXCR; each CDR3 protein has one entry. The data show a few hundred thousand distinct CDR3 sequences, around 34% seen once. Sequencing used axillary lymph node tissue. These receptors came from a female donor with breast cancer. Some clones in this sample may be carry-over from other donors' samples. CDR3s include the opening cysteine and the closing phenylalanine or tryptophan. The order of the fields is V gene, CDR3 protein.

TRBV2 CASRRDPLLAYEQYF
TRBV6-5 CASSVSQGAEKLFF
TRBV20-1 CSVLAENSYEQYF
TRBV6-2/TRBV6-3 CATRDGGLGPQHF
TRBV7-9 CASRIVTADTQYF
TRBV6-1 CASSDRPSGLNEQFF
TRBV10-3 CAISELIDEQYF
TRBV3-1 CASSQETLGGSGELFF
TRBV6-5 CASSHSLEVPTGGTSTDTQYF
TRBV10-3 CATGQGGTGELFF
TRBV5-1 CASSLDGTGPTEQYF
TRBV7-2 CASSLAAGNYGYTF